This is a list of T cell receptor beta chains from one sample in a study of metastatic and nonmetastatic thyroid tumors. From the PCR reads, TCRdb re-called clones with MiXCR. This table holds over 30,000 clones, about 15% found once. Sequencing was carried out using blood. The receptor set was obtained from a male donor with papillary thyroid cancer or a benign thyroid nodule (not recorded which). Some clones in this sample may be carry-over from other donors' samples. Both conserved end residues are part of each CDR3. Clone size appears in some rows only: once, few, many, or a class for an expanded clone.

v_call	clone_size	cdr3_length	j_call	cdr3_aa
TRBV6-1	medium-sized	16	TRBJ1-3	CASSEARGSAGNTIYF
TRBV5-1	.	14	TRBJ2-7	CASSIREGRDEQYF
TRBV18	many	18	TRBJ2-1	CASSPLLSSGSTDNEQFF
TRBV11-3	many	16	TRBJ2-7	CASSPPLAGEMYEQYF
TRBV30	.	16	TRBJ2-6	CAWSLHGTSGANVLTF
TRBV20-1	medium-sized	16	TRBJ2-2	CSASRLAGGNTGELFF
TRBV18	many	12	TRBJ1-1	CASSPPDTEAFF
TRBV3-1	many	13	TRBJ2-2	CASSPWDTGELFF
TRBV7-7	many	15	TRBJ2-1	CASSSGTSGNNEQFF
TRBV4-1	many	12	TRBJ2-1	CASSLGFNEQFF
TRBV12-3/TRBV12-4	.	15	TRBJ2-6	CASSPTIDGANVLTF